This T cell receptor beta chain was sequenced in a study of blood T cells in healthy people across ages. Total RNA extraction produced at least 5.5 micrograms (per sample) for the study. This clonotype was counted a few times. The antigen remains unidentified. Next came a second PCR, run for about 7 to 12 cycles, which used a sample-barcoded 5' primer along with a J-beta primer mix. Every molecule of cDNA carried a tag from a template-switch adaptor with 12 random nucleotides. TCRdb called the 5' RACE reads again in MiXCR, with one record for every CDR3 protein. Among 700,000 or so distinct CDR3 sequences, 40% to 50% were seen once, and the ten largest hold around 30%. The CDR3 contains 12 residues. Germline V lookup: CDR1 DFQATT, CDR2 SNEGSKA (reference sequence). V was trimmed by 2 bases and J by 1 base, leaving 5 bases between them. General study points: Strong correlation was found linking TCR beta diversity to naive T cell percentage. Whereas aged donors had fewer naive CD4+ cells, long-lived donors had more of them and higher diversity.

The source of this sequence is a man older than 75 in good health. The V gene is TRBV20-1, the J gene TRBJ1-2, with D unresolved. The sequencing sample was made of blood. CDR3 sequence (DNA): TGCAGTGCTAGATTAGATAACTATGGCTACACCTTC. This codes for CSARLDNYGYTF.